A selection of T cell receptor beta chains follows, all from one sample in a study of cytomegalovirus exposure and HLA in healthy donors. The assay was immunoSEQ multiplex PCR, and TCRdb's table has in-frame clones only and misses some. The table lists 130,000 to 150,000 clones, 90% of them singletons. Sequenced material: PBMCs. The receptors shown here come from a woman aged 25-40 years in good health and CMV-seropositive. The CDR3 runs from the conserved cysteine through the conserved F or W. Fields, in order: D gene, V gene, clone size, CDR3 length, J gene, CDR3 protein, CDR3 DNA. A D gene is named only where the DNA matches it firmly. Rows may omit the clone size; those that give it use once, few, many or a size class.

NA,TRBV25-1,NA,14,TRBJ1-4,CASTRGGFNEKLFF,TGTGCCAGCACCAGAGGGGGTTTTAATGAAAAACTGTTTTTT
TRBD2,TRBV10-3,once,16,TRBJ2-2,CAISPTTSGASGELFF,TGTGCCATCAGCCCTACGACTAGCGGGGCATCCGGGGAGCTGTTTTTT
TRBD1,TRBV9,once,17,TRBJ1-3,CASSEDRGRPSGNTIYF,TGTGCCAGCAGCGAGGACAGGGGGCGACCCTCTGGAAACACCATATATTTT
NA,TRBV19,NA,14,TRBJ1-5,CASNGGVRNQPQHF,TGTGCCAGTAACGGGGGGGTACGAAATCAGCCCCAGCATTTT
NA,TRBV9,NA,15,TRBJ2-1,CASSVDVGPYNEQFF,TGTGCCAGCAGCGTAGACGTGGGGCCCTACAATGAGCAGTTCTTC
TRBD2,TRBV15,NA,16,TRBJ2-7,CATSKLPTSGSYEQYF,TGTGCCACCAGCAAGTTGCCGACTAGCGGCTCCTACGAGCAGTACTTC
NA,TRBV5-1,NA,14,TRBJ2-3,CASSLELHEYTQYF,TGCGCCAGCAGCTTGGAACTCCACGAGTATACGCAGTATTTT
NA,TRBV27,NA,15,TRBJ2-7,CASSLSWQGSYEQYF,TGTGCCAGCAGTTTAAGTTGGCAGGGCTCCTACGAGCAGTACTTC
TRBD2,TRBV2,NA,17,TRBJ2-1,CASSAGSGRASYNEQFF,TGTGCCAGCAGTGCAGGTAGCGGGAGGGCGTCCTACAATGAGCAGTTCTTC
NA,TRBV5-1,NA,14,TRBJ2-7,CASSFPGSSYEQYF,TGCGCCAGCAGCTTCCCGGGGAGCTCCTACGAGCAGTACTTC
NA,TRBV28,NA,15,TRBJ1-3,CASSIRQVSGNTIYF,TGTGCCAGCAGTATAAGACAGGTCTCTGGAAACACCATATATTTT
NA,TRBV5-1,NA,15,TRBJ1-2,CASSSNPGTSYGYTF,TGCGCCAGCAGCTCCAACCCCGGGACAAGCTATGGCTACACCTTC
NA,TRBV11-1,NA,15,TRBJ2-3,CASSLRGPRMDTQYF,TGTGCCAGCAGCTTACGGGGTCCCCGGATGGATACGCAGTATTTT
NA,TRBV6-6,once,13,TRBJ2-1,CASSSDSPNEQFF,TGTGCCAGCAGTTCAGACTCCCCCAATGAGCAGTTCTTC
TRBD2,TRBV28,NA,14,TRBJ2-7,CASSSGGLHYEQYF,TGTGCCAGCAGTTCGGGGGGACTACACTACGAGCAGTACTTC
TRBD1,TRBV5-6,once,19,TRBJ2-3,CASNLARDRDTLNTDTQYF,TGTGCCAGCAACCTAGCCCGGGACAGGGATACTCTAAACACAGATACGCAGTATTTT
NA,TRBV19,few,17,TRBJ2-6,CASSIGVGASGANVLTF,TGTGCCAGTAGTATAGGGGTAGGGGCTTCTGGGGCCAACGTCCTGACTTTC
NA,TRBV7-9,NA,14,TRBJ1-2,CASSIGAGAHGYTF,TGTGCCAGCAGTATAGGGGCGGGGGCCCATGGCTACACCTTC
TRBD1,TRBV27,NA,15,TRBJ1-4,CASSYRGATNEKLFF,TGTGCCAGCAGTTACAGGGGAGCAACTAATGAAAAACTGTTTTTT
NA,TRBV2,NA,15,TRBJ1-4,CASSEATRDNEKLFF,TGTGCCAGCAGTGAGGCGACACGGGATAATGAAAAACTGTTTTTT
NA,TRBV6-5,NA,14,TRBJ2-7,CASSGRGFSYEQYF,TGTGCCAGCAGTGGAAGGGGGTTCAGCTACGAGCAGTACTTC
TRBD1,TRBV5-4,NA,14,TRBJ1-2,CASSSRTGNYGYTF,TGTGCCAGCAGCTCGAGGACAGGAAACTATGGCTACACCTTC
NA,TRBV9,NA,16,TRBJ2-7,CASSPGEGRRIYEQYF,TGTGCCAGCAGCCCAGGGGAGGGACGGAGGATCTACGAGCAGTACTTC